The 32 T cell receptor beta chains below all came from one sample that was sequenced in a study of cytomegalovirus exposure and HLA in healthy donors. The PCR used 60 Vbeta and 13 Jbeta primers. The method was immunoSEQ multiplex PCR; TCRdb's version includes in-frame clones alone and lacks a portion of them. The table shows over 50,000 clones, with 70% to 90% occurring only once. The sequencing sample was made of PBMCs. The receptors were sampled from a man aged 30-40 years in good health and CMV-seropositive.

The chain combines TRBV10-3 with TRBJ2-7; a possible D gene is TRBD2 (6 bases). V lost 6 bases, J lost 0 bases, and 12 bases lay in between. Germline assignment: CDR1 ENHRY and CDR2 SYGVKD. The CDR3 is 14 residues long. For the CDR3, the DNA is TGTGCCATCAGCTTAAGGGACTCCTCCTACGAGCAGTACTTC. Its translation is CAISLRDSSYEQYF.

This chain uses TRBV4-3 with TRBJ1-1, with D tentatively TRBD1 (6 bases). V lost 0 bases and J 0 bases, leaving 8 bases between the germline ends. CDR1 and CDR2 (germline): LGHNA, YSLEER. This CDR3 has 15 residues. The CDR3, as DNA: TGCGCCAGCAGCCAAGAGACAGGAATGAACACTGAAGCTTTCTTT. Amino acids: CASSQETGMNTEAFF.

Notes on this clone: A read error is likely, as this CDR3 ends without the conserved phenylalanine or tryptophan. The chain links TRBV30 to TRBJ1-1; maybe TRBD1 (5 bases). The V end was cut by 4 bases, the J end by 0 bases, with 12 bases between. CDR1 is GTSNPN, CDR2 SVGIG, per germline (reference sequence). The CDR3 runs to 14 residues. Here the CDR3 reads CAWKLGLLNTEAFL. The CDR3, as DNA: TGTGCCTGGAAATTGGGGCTCTTGAACACTGAAGCTTTCCTT.

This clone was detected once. The chain's CDR3 is CASSLDRVGNQPQHF. The CDR3 DNA sequence: TGTGCCAGCAGTTTGGACAGGGTAGGGAATCAGCCCCAGCATTTT. The chain couples TRBV28 to TRBJ1-5; 8 positions match TRBD1. V lost 3 bases and J lost 4; bases outside the gene matches: 5. The CDR3 length is 15 residues. Germline lookup yields CDR1 MDHEN and CDR2 SYDVKM.

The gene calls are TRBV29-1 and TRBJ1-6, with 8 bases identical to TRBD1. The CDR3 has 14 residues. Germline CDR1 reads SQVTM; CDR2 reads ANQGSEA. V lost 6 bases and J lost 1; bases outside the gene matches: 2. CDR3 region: CSVRQGSYNSPLHF. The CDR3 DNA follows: TGCAGCGTCAGACAGGGGTCCTATAATTCACCCCTCCACTTT.

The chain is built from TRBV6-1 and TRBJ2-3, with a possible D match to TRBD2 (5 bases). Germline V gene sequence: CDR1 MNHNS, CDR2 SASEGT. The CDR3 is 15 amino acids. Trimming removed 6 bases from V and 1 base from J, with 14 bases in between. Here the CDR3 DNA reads TGTGCCAGCAGGACCCCTCCGGAGGGCACAGATACGCAGTATTTT. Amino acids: CASRTPPEGTDTQYF.

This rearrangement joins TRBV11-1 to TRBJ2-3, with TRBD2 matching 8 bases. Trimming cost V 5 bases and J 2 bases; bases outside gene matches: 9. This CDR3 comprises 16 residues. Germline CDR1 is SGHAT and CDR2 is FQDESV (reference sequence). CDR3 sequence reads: CASSRGVAGPTDTQYF. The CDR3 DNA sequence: TGTGCCAGCAGCCGCGGCGTAGCGGGGCCCACAGATACGCAGTATTTT. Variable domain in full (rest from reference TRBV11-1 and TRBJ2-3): EAEVAQSPRYKITEKSQAVAFWCDPISGHATLYWYRQILGQGPELLVQFQDESVVDDSQLPKDRFSAERLKGVDSTLKIQPAELGDSAMYLCASSRGVAGPTDTQYFGPGTRLTVL.

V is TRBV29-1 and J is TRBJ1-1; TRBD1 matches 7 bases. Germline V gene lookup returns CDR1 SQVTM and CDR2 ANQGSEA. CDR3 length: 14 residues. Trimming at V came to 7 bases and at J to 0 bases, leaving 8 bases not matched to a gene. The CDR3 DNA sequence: TGCAGCGCTACTACGGGACAGATGAACACTGAAGCTTTCTTT. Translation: CSATTGQMNTEAFF.

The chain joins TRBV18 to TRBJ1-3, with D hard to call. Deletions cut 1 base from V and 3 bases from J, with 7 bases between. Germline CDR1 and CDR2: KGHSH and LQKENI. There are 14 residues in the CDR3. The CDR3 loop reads CASSPQGVGNTIYF. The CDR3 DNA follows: TGTGCCAGCTCACCACAGGGAGTTGGAAACACCATATATTTT.

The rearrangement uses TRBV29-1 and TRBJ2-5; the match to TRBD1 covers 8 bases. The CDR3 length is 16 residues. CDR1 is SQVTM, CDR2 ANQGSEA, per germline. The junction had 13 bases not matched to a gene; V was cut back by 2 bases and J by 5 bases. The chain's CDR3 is CSVEKLAGGRGETQYF. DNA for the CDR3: TGCAGCGTTGAAAAACTAGCAGGGGGCAGAGGGGAGACCCAGTACTTC.

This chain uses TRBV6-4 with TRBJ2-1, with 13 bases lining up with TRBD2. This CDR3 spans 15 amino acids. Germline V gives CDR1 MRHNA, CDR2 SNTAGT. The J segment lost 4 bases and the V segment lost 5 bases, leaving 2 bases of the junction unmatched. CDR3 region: CASSTSGREYNEQFF. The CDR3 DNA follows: TGTGCCAGCAGTACTAGCGGGAGGGAGTACAATGAGCAGTTCTTC.

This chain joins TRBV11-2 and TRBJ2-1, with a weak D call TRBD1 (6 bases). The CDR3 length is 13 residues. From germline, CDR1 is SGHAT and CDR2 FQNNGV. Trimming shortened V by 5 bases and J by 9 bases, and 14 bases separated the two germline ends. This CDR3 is CASSPNHRAEQFF. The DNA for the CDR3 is TGTGCCAGCAGCCCAAACCACAGGGCTGAGCAGTTCTTC.

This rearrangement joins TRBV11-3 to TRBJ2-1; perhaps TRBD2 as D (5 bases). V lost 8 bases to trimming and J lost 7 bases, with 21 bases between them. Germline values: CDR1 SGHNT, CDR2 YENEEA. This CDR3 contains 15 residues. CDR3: CASGKGMEAENEQFF. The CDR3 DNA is TGTGCCAGCGGAAAAGGAATGGAAGCGGAAAATGAGCAGTTCTTC.

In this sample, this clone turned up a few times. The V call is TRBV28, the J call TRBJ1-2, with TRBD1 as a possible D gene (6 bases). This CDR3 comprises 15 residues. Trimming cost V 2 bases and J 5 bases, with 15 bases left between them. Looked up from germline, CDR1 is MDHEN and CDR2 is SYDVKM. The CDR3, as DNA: TGTGCCAGCAGTTTAAAGTTGGGGGCCGGGTATGGCTACACCTTC. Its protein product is CASSLKLGAGYGYTF.

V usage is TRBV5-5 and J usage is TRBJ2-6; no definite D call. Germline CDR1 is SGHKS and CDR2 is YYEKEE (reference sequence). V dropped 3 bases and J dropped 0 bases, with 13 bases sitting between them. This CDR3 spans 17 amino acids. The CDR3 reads CASSSYSTPSGANVLTF. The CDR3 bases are TGTGCCAGCAGCTCCTACTCTACTCCCTCTGGGGCCAACGTCCTGACTTTC.

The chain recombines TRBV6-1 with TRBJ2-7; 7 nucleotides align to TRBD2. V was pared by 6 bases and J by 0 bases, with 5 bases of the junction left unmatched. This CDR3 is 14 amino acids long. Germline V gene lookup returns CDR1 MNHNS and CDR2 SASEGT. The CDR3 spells CASRLGEGSYEQYF. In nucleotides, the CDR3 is TGTGCCAGCAGGTTAGGGGAGGGCTCCTACGAGCAGTACTTC.

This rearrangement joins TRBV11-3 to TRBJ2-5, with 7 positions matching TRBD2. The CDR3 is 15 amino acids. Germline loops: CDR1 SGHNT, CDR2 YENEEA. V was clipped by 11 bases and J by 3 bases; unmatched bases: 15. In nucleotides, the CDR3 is TGTGCCTCCTCTCGGGGAGGTCGGGGGGAAGAGACCCAGTACTTC. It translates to CASSRGGRGEETQYF.

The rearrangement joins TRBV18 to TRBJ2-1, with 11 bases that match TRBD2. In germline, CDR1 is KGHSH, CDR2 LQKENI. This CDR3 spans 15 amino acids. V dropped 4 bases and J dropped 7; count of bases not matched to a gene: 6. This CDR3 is CASSRLAGGGNEQFF. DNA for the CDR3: TGTGCCAGCTCACGTCTAGCGGGAGGTGGAAATGAGCAGTTCTTC.

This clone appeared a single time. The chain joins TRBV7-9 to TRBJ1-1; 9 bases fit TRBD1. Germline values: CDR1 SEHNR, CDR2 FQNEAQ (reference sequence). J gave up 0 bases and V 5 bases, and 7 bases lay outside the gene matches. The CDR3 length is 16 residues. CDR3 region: CASSPRDRVMNTEAFF. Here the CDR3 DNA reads TGTGCCAGCAGCCCCCGGGACAGGGTCATGAACACTGAAGCTTTCTTT.

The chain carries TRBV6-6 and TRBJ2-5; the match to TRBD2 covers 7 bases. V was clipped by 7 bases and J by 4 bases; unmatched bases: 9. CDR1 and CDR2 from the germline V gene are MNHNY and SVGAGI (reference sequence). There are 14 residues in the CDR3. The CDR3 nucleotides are TGTGCCAGCACTCCCTGGGGGGGAGCAGAGACCCAGTACTTC. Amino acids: CASTPWGGAETQYF.

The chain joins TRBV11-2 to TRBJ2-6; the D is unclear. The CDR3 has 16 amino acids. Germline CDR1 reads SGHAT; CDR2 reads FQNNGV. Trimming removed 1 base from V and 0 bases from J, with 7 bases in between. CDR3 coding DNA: TGTGCCAGCAGCTTAGGGCCCCCCTCTGGGGCCAACGTCCTGACTTTC. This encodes CASSLGPPSGANVLTF.

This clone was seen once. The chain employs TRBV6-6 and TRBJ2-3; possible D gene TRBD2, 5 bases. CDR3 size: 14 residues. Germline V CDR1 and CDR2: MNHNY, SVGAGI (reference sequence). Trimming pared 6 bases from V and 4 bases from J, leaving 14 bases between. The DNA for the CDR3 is TGTGCCAGCAGAAGCACTAGGAGCGCAGATACGCAGTATTTT. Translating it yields CASRSTRSADTQYF.

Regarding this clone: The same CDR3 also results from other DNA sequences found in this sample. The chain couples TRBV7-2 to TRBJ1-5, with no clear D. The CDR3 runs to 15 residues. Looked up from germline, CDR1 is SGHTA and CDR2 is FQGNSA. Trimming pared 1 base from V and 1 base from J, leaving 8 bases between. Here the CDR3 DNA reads TGTGCCAGCAGCTTAGTTCCAGAAAGCAATCAGCCCCAGCATTTT. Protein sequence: CASSLVPESNQPQHF.

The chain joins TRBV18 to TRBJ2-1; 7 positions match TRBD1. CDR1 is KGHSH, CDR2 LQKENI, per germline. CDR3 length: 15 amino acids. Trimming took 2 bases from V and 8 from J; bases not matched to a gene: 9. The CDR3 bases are TGTGCCAGCTCACCAACACAGGGGATACAGGATGAGCAGTTCTTC. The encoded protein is CASSPTQGIQDEQFF.

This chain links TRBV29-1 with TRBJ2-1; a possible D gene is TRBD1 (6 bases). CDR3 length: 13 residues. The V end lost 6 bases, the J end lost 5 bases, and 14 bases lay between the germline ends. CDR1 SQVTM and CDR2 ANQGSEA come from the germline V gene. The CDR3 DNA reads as TGCAGCGTCGACCAGGGGTTGCACAATGAGCAGTTCTTC. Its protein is CSVDQGLHNEQFF.

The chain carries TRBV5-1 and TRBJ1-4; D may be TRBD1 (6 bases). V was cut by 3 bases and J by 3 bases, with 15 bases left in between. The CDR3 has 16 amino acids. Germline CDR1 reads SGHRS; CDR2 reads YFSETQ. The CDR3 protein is CASSSGGGPPNEKLFF. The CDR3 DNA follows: TGCGCCAGCAGCTCCGGGGGGGGGCCCCCTAATGAAAAACTGTTTTTT.

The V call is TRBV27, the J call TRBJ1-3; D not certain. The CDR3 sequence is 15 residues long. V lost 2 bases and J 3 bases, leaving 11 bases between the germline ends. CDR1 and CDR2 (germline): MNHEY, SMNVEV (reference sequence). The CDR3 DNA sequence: TGTGCCAGCAGTTTACCCGGAGGGCATGGAAACACCATATATTTT. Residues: CASSLPGGHGNTIYF.

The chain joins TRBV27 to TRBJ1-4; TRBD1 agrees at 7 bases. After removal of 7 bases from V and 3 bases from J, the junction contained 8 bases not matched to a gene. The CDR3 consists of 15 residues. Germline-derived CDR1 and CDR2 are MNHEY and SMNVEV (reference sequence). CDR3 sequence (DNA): TGTGCCAGCAAGCAAACCGGGACAGCTAATGAAAAACTGTTTTTT. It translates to CASKQTGTANEKLFF.

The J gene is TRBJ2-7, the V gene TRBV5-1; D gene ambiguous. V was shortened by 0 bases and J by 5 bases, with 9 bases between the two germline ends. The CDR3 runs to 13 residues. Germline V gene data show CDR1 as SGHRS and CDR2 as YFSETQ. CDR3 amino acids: CASSLDDLDEQYF. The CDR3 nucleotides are TGCGCCAGCAGCTTGGATGACTTGGACGAGCAGTACTTC.

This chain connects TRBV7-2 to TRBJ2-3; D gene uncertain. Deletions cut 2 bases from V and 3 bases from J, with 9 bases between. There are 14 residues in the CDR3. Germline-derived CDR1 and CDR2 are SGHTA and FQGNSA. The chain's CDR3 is CASSLSLLTDTQYF. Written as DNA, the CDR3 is TGTGCCAGCAGCTTATCCCTCTTGACAGATACGCAGTATTTT.

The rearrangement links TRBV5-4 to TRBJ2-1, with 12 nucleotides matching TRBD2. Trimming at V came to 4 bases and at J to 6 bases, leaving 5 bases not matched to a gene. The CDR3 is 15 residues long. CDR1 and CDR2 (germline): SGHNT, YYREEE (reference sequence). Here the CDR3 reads CASSRLAGEPNEQFF. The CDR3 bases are TGTGCCAGCAGCCGACTAGCGGGAGAGCCCAATGAGCAGTTCTTC.

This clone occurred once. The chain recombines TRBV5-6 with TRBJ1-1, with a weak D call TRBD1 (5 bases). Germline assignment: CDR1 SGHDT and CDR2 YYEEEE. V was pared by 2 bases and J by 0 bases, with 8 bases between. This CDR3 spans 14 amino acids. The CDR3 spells CASSLGTLNTEAFF. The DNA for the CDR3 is TGTGCCAGCAGCTTAGGGACTTTGAACACTGAAGCTTTCTTT.